The 8 T cell receptor beta chains reported below all come from one sample, sequenced in a study of T cell changes during pregnancy in multiple sclerosis. Data came from immunoSEQ multiplex PCR; TCRdb stores just in-frame clones and leaves some out. This table has 40,000 to 65,000 clones, over 80% appearing once. Sequenced material: CD4+ T cells from peripheral blood mononuclear cells, taken in the third trimester of pregnancy. These receptors were collected from a female donor with multiple sclerosis, enrolled in a pregnancy study.

The chain carries TRBV5-1 and TRBJ1-1, with 9 bases lining up with TRBD1. Germline-derived CDR1 and CDR2 are SGHRS and YFSETQ. This CDR3 contains 15 residues. Unmatched junction bases numbered 6, after V lost 4 bases and J lost 2 bases. CDR3 sequence (DNA): TGCGCCAGCAGCCACGGACAGGGGCGAAACACTGAAGCTTTCTTT. The encoded protein is CASSHGQGRNTEAFF.

This chain joins TRBV2 and TRBJ2-1, with 7 bases aligning to TRBD2. Germline V gene sequence: CDR1 SNHLY, CDR2 FYNNEI. The length of the CDR3 is 16 residues. V shed 4 bases, J shed 0 bases, and the junction held 6 bases outside the gene matches. DNA for the CDR3: TGTGCCAGCAGTGGACGTCTAGCGGCCTCCTACAATGAGCAGTTCTTC. This sequence encodes CASSGRLAASYNEQFF.

This rearrangement joins TRBV5-1 to TRBJ2-5; D is possibly TRBD2 (5 bases). Trimming shortened V by 3 bases and J by 5 bases, and 11 bases separated the two germline ends. This CDR3 has 13 amino acids. Per the germline V gene, CDR1 is SGHRS and CDR2 is YFSETQ. CDR3 loop: CASSSRGRETQYF. In DNA form, the CDR3 reads TGCGCCAGCAGCTCTAGAGGGCGGGAGACCCAGTACTTC.

The genes are TRBV10-3 and TRBJ2-3; possible D gene TRBD2, 5 bases. V lost 2 bases, J lost 0 bases, and 9 bases lay in between. The CDR3 is 15 residues long. The germline CDR1 and CDR2 sequences are ENHRY and SYGVKD. The CDR3 DNA is TGTGCCATCAGTGAGGGACTTTCCAGCACAGATACGCAGTATTTT. This gives the protein CAISEGLSSTDTQYF.

The V and J genes are TRBV6-1 and TRBJ1-3; TRBD1 matches 9 bases. With 5 bases clipped from V and 8 bases from J, the junction kept 7 bases outside the gene matches. The CDR3 runs to 14 residues. CDR1 and CDR2 (germline): MNHNS, SASEGT. DNA for the CDR3: TGTGCCAGCAGTTTAGACAGGGGGTTGGACACCATATATTTT. Its translation is CASSLDRGLDTIYF.

This clone is a singleton in its sample. The chain joins TRBV28 to TRBJ2-7; 7 nucleotides agree with TRBD2. This CDR3 contains 15 residues. CDR1 MDHEN and CDR2 SYDVKM come from the germline V gene. V was pared by 6 bases and J by 0 bases, with 8 bases of the junction left unmatched. The CDR3 DNA is TGTGCCAGCAGCCCAAGCGGGAAAAGCTCCTACGAGCAGTACTTC. This translates into CASSPSGKSSYEQYF. Full variable domain (rest looked up from reference TRBV28 and TRBJ2-7): DVKVTQSSRYLVKRTGEKVFLECVQDMDHENMFWYRQDPGLGLRLIYFSYDVKMKEKGDIPEGYSVSREKKERFSLILESASTNQTSMYLCASSPSGKSSYEQYFGPGTRLTVT.

V usage is TRBV30 and J usage is TRBJ2-7, with 9 positions matching TRBD1. Germline trimming cut 4 bases from V and 4 bases from J; bases unmatched to any gene: 8. Germline V lookup: CDR1 GTSNPN, CDR2 SVGIG (reference sequence). CDR3 size: 14 residues. The CDR3 protein is CAWNTGQGEYEQYF. The CDR3 coding sequence is TGTGCCTGGAACACGGGACAGGGCGAGTACGAGCAGTACTTC.

The chain recombines TRBV19 with TRBJ1-5; 7 nucleotides match TRBD1. The V gene's germline CDR1 is LNHDA and CDR2 SQIVND (reference sequence). This CDR3 comprises 14 residues. The ends lost 3 bases at V and 6 bases at J; junction bases unmatched: 5. Written as DNA, the CDR3 is TGTGCCAGTAGTATCGACAGGGACCCTCAGCCCCAGCATTTT. Translated, it gives CASSIDRDPQPQHF.